A selection of T cell receptor beta chains follows, all from one sample in a study of OX40 agonist ivuxolimab in advanced cancers. Measured with immunoSEQ multiplex PCR; TCRdb has only the in-frame clones, and not every one. The table includes around 58,000 clones, more than 85% detected once. The material sequenced was CD4+ or CD8+ T cells sorted from blood, taken in a trial of the OX40 agonist ivuxolimab. The receptors derive from an adult with an advanced solid tumor such as melanoma, head and neck, liver or kidney cancer. Both conserved end residues are part of each CDR3. The D gene is left open where the match is weak. Rows may omit the clone size; those that give it use once, few, many or a size class.

NA	few	TRBJ1-2	TRBV19	CASSIARAHGYTF	TGTGCCAGTAGTATTGCAAGGGCCCATGGCTACACCTTC
NA	NA	TRBJ1-3	TRBV18	CASSPGVSSGNTIYF	TGTGCCAGCTCACCAGGGGTTTCCTCTGGAAACACCATATATTTT
NA	NA	TRBJ2-5	TRBV6-5	CASSYSTGEVQETQYF	TGTGCCAGCAGTTACTCGACGGGAGAGGTCCAAGAGACCCAGTACTTC
TRBD2	NA	TRBJ2-3	TRBV7-3	CASSLGTSGSTDTQYF	TGTGCCAGCAGCCTCGGGACTAGCGGAAGCACAGATACGCAGTATTTT
NA	NA	TRBJ2-3	TRBV5-1	CASSLLSFGATDTQYF	TGCGCCAGCAGCTTGTTGAGCTTCGGGGCCACAGATACGCAGTATTTT
TRBD1	NA	TRBJ1-6	TRBV4-1	CASSPQVGGSPLHF	TGCGCCAGCAGCCCCCAGGTAGGGGGCTCACCCCTCCACTTT
NA	NA	TRBJ2-5	TRBV19	CASSPPVGAGETQYF	TGTGCCAGTAGCCCCCCCGTGGGGGCCGGGGAGACCCAGTACTTC
NA	NA	TRBJ2-7	TRBV18	CASSRGTPVNEQYF	TGTGCCAGCTCACGGGGGACCCCCGTGAATGAGCAGTACTTC
TRBD1	NA	TRBJ2-7	TRBV19	CASKVGWTGAYEQYF	TGTGCCAGTAAAGTGGGGTGGACAGGGGCCTACGAGCAGTACTTC
NA	NA	TRBJ2-5	TRBV5-1	CASSKTQETQYF	TGCGCCAGCAGCAAAACCCAAGAGACCCAGTACTTC
NA	NA	TRBJ2-2	TRBV28	CASSFAGTLRELFF	TGTGCCAGCAGTTTCGCAGGGACCCTGCGGGAGCTGTTTTTT
TRBD1	NA	TRBJ2-1	TRBV28	CASSEQGGSGEQFF	TGTGCCAGCAGTGAACAGGGGGGAAGTGGTGAGCAGTTCTTC
NA	NA	TRBJ1-1	TRBV5-6	CASRVSRDTEAFF	TGTGCCAGCAGGGTATCACGGGACACTGAAGCTTTCTTT
NA	NA	TRBJ2-3	TRBV11-2	CASGADSTDTQYF	TGTGCCAGCGGAGCGGACAGCACAGATACGCAGTATTTT
TRBD1	NA	TRBJ2-5	TRBV9	CASSGTGWETQYF	TGTGCCAGCAGCGGGACAGGGTGGGAGACCCAGTACTTC
NA	once	TRBJ1-2	TRBV19	CASSRTAPSDGYTF	TGTGCCAGTAGCCGGACGGCTCCTTCGGATGGCTACACCTTC
TRBD1	NA	TRBJ2-2	TRBV2	CASSGQGSTGELFF	TGTGCCAGCAGTGGACAGGGTAGCACCGGGGAGCTGTTTTTT
TRBD1	NA	TRBJ1-4	TRBV30	CAWSNSGTGDEKLFF	TGTGCCTGGAGTAATTCCGGGACAGGGGACGAAAAACTGTTTTTT
TRBD1	NA	TRBJ2-1	TRBV28	CASRLANGQDEQFF	TGTGCCAGCAGGCTCGCGAATGGACAGGATGAGCAGTTCTTC
TRBD2	NA	TRBJ2-3	TRBV5-1	CASGKSGSQADTQYF	TGCGCCAGCGGTAAAAGCGGGAGTCAAGCAGATACGCAGTATTTT
TRBD1	NA	TRBJ2-5	TRBV2	CASRARTGWETQYF	TGTGCCAGCAGGGCAAGGACAGGGTGGGAGACCCAGTACTTC
TRBD2	once	TRBJ2-7	TRBV25-1	CASSEGLAGSYEQYF	TGTGCCAGCAGTGAGGGACTAGCGGGTTCCTACGAGCAGTACTTC
TRBD2	NA	TRBJ2-1	TRBV19	CASSIELLLAGTYNEQFF	TGTGCCAGTAGTATAGAGCTACTACTAGCGGGAACTTACAATGAGCAGTTCTTC
NA	NA	TRBJ1-4	TRBV5-1	CASSLGATNEKLFF	TGCGCCAGCAGCTTGGGTGCAACTAATGAAAAACTGTTTTTT
TRBD1	NA	TRBJ1-4	TRBV28	CASRPGGASGSEKLFF	TGTGCCAGCAGACCAGGGGGCGCGAGTGGGAGTGAAAAACTGTTTTTT
NA	NA	TRBJ2-3	TRBV5-1	CASSSRRIASTDTQYF	TGCGCCAGCAGCTCTCGGCGGATAGCGAGCACAGATACGCAGTATTTT
NA	NA	TRBJ1-2	TRBV5-1	CASKGAEYGYTF	TGCGCCAGCAAAGGGGCTGAGTATGGCTACACCTTC
NA	NA	TRBJ1-1	TRBV19	CASSIGGATEAFF	TGTGCCAGTAGTATTGGGGGGGCCACTGAAGCTTTCTTT
NA	NA	TRBJ2-3	TRBV10-3	CAISESFPNSHTQYF	TGTGCCATCAGTGAGTCATTCCCTAACAGCCATACGCAGTATTTT
NA	few	TRBJ2-5	TRBV11-3	CASSLDRETQYF	TGTGCCAGCAGCTTAGACAGGGAGACCCAGTACTTC
NA	NA	TRBJ2-1	TRBV6-1	CASIPRVGGHNEQFF	TGTGCCAGCATTCCGAGGGTGGGGGGGCACAATGAGCAGTTCTTC
NA	NA	TRBJ2-5	TRBV5-1	CASSLEPFPMETQYF	TGCGCCAGCAGCTTGGAACCTTTCCCCATGGAGACCCAGTACTTC
NA	NA	TRBJ2-7	TRBV5-1	CASSLTSPSYEQYF	TGCGCCAGCAGCTTAACTAGTCCCTCCTACGAGCAGTACTTC
NA	once	TRBJ2-4	TRBV6-6	CASHLGDAKNIQYF	TGTGCCTCCCACTTAGGGGACGCCAAAAACATTCAGTACTTC
NA	NA	TRBJ1-1	TRBV29-1	CSVQGPGTEAFF	TGCAGCGTTCAGGGTCCCGGCACTGAAGCTTTCTTT
NA	NA	TRBJ1-5	TRBV7-3	CASSLGRRADQPQHF	TGTGCCAGCAGCTTAGGCCGCAGGGCCGATCAGCCCCAGCATTTT
TRBD2	NA	TRBJ2-3	TRBV9	CASSLGLAGGLSTDTQYF	TGTGCCAGCAGCCTGGGACTAGCGGGGGGGCTCAGCACAGATACGCAGTATTTT
NA	NA	TRBJ2-3	TRBV2	CASSATGGTDTQYF	TGTGCCAGCAGTGCGACAGGCGGCACAGATACGCAGTATTTT
NA	NA	TRBJ2-1	TRBV10-1	CASSEIRLGVLNEQFF	TGCGCCAGCAGTGAGATTCGTCTTGGAGTCCTCAATGAGCAGTTCTTC
NA	NA	TRBJ2-3	TRBV2	CASSEVGTDTQYF	TGTGCCAGCAGTGAGGTCGGGACAGATACGCAGTATTTT
NA	NA	TRBJ2-5	TRBV7-8	CASSLAWIRRETQYF	TGTGCCAGCAGCTTAGCGTGGATAAGGCGGGAGACCCAGTACTTC